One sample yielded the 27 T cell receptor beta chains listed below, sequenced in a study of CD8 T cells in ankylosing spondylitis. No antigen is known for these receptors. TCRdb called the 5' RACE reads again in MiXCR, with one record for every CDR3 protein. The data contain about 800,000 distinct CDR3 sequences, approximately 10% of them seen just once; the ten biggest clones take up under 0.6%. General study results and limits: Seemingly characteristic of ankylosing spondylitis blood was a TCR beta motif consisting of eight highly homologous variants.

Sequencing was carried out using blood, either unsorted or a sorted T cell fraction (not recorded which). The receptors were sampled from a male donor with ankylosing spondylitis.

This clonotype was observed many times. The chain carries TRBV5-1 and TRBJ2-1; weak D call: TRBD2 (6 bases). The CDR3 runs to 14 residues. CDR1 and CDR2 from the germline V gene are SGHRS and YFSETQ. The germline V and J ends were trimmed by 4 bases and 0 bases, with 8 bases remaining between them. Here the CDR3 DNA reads TGCGCCAGCAGCCCGGGGGACTCCTACAATGAGCAGTTCTTC. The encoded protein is CASSPGDSYNEQFF. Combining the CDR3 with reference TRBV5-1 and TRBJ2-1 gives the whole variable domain KAGVTQTPRYLIKTRGQQVTLSCSPISGHRSVSWYQQTPGQGLQFLFEYFSETQRNKGNFPGRFSGRQFSNSRSEMNVSTLELGDSALYLCASSPGDSYNEQFFGPGTRLTVL.

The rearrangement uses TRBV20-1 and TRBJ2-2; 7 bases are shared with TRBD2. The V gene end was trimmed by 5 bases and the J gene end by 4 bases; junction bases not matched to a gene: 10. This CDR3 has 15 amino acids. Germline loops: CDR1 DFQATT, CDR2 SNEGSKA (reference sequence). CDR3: CSAFPGGGFTGELFF. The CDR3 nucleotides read TGCAGTGCTTTTCCTGGGGGGGGATTCACCGGGGAGCTGTTTTTT.

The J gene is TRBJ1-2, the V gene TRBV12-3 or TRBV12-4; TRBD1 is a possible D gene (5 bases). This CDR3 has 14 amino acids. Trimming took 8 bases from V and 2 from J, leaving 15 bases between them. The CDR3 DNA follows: TGTGCCAGCGGGGCGCGCGATTTCAACTATGGCTACACCTTC. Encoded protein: CASGARDFNYGYTF.

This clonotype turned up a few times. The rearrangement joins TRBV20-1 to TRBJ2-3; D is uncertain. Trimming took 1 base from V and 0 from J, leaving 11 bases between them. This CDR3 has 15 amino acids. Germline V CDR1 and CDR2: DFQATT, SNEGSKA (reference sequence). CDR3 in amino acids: CSARGLRTSTDTQYF. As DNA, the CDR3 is TGCAGTGCTAGAGGACTCCGAACTAGCACAGATACGCAGTATTTT.

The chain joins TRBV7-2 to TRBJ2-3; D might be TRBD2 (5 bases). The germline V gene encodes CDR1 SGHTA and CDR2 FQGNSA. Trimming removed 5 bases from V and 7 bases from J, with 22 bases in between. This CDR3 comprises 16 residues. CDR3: CASSTPGSAHLNTQYF. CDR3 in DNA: TGTGCCAGCAGCACCCCGGGGAGCGCTCATTTGAATACGCAGTATTTT. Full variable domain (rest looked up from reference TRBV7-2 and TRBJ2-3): GAGVSQSPSNKVTEKGKDVELRCDPISGHTALYWYRQSLGQGLEFLIYFQGNSAPDKSGLPSDRFSAERTGGSVSTLTIQRTQQEDSAVYLCASSTPGSAHLNTQYFGPGTRLTVL.

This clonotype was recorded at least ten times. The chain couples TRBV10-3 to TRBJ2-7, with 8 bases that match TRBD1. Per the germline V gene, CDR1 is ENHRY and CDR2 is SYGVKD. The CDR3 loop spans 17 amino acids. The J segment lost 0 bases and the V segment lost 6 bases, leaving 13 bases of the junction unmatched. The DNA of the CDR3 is TGTGCCATCAGGCCCGGACAGGGCTCTTATAGCTCCTACGAGCAGTACTTC. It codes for CAIRPGQGSYSSYEQYF.

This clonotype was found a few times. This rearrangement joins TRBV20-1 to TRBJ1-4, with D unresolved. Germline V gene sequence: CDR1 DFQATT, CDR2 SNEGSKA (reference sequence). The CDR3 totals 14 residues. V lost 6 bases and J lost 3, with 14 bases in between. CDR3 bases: TGCAGTGCACACCGTCCGGGTGCTAATGAAAAACTGTTTTTT. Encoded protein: CSAHRPGANEKLFF.

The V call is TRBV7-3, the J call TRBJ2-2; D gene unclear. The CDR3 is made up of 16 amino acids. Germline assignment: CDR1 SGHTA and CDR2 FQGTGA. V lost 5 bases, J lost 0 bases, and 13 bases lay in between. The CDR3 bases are TGTGCCAGCAGCCTGAACCTTATCTCGAACACCGGGGAGCTGTTTTTT. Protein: CASSLNLISNTGELFF.

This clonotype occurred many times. The CDR3 loop reads CASSFPQGQNNEQFF. CDR3 in DNA: TGTGCCAGCAGTTTCCCGCAGGGACAAAACAATGAGCAGTTCTTC. The rearrangement uses TRBV12-3 or TRBV12-4 and TRBJ2-1; tentatively, D is TRBD1 (6 bases). The CDR3 spans 15 residues. V was pared by 3 bases and J by 5 bases, with 14 bases between.

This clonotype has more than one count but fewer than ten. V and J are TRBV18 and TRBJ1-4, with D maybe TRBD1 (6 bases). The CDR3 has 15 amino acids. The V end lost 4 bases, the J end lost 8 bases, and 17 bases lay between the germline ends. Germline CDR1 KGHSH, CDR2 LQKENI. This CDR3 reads CASSQYRVLGEKLFF. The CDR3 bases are TGTGCCAGCTCACAATACAGGGTCTTGGGAGAAAAACTGTTTTTT.

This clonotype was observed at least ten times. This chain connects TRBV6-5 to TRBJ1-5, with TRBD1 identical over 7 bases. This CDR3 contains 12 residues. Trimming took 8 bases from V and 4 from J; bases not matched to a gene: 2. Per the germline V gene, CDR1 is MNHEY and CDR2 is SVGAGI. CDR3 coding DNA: TGTGCCAGCGGCAGGGGGAATCAGCCCCAGCATTTT. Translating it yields CASGRGNQPQHF.

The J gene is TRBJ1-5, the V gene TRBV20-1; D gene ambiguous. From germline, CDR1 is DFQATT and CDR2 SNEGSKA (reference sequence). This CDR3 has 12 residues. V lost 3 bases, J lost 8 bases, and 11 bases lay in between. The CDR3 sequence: CSAREDREPQHF. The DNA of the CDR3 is TGCAGTGCTAGGGAGGACCGGGAGCCCCAGCATTTT.

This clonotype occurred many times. CDR3 loop: CASSKGPTDTQYF. CDR3 coding DNA: TGTGCCAGCAGCAAGGGTCCCACAGATACGCAGTATTTT. V usage is TRBV12-3 or TRBV12-4 and J usage is TRBJ2-3; D not resolved. V lost 6 bases, J lost 2 bases, and 9 bases lay in between. This CDR3 spans 13 amino acids.

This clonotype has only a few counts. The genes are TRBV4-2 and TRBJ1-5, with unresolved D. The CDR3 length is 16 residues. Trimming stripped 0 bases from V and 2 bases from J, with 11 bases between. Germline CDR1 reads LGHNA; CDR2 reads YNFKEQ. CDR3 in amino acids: CASSQDGRMGNQPQHF. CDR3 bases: TGTGCCAGCAGCCAAGATGGGAGGATGGGCAATCAGCCCCAGCATTTT.

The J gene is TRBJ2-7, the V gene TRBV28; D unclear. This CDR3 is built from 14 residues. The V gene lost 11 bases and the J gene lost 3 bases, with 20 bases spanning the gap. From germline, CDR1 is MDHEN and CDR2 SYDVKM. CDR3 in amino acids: CASGRGDIHYEQYF. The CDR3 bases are TGTGCCTCCGGTCGAGGCGACATACACTACGAGCAGTACTTC.

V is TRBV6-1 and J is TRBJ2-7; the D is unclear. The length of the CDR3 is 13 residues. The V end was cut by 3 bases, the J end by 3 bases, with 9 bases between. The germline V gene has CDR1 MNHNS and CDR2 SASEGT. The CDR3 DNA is TGTGCCAGCAGTGACGCCGACGGCTACGAGCAGTACTTC. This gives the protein CASSDADGYEQYF.

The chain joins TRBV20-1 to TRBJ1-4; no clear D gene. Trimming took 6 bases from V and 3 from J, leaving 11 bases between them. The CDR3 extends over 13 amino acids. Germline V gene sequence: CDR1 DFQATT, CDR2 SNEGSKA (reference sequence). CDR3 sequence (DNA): TGCAGTGCCTTATTAGACCCTAATGAAAAACTGTTTTTT. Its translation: CSALLDPNEKLFF.

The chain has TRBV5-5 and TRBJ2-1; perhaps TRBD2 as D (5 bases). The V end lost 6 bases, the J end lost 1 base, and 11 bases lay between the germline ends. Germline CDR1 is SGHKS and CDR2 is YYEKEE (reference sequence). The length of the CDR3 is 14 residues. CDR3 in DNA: TGTGCCAGCAAAAGAGCGGATTCCTACAATGAGCAGTTCTTC. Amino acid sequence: CASKRADSYNEQFF.

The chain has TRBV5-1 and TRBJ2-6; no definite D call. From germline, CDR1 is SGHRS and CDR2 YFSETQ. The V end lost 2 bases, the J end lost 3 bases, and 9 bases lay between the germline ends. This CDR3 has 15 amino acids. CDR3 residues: CASSLDAGGANVLTF. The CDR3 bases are TGCGCCAGCAGCTTAGATGCTGGTGGGGCCAACGTCCTGACTTTC.

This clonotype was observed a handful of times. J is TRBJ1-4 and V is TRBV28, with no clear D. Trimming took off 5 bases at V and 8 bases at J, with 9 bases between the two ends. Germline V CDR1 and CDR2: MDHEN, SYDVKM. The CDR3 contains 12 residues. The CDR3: CASSGMREKLFF. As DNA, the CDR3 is TGTGCCAGCAGTGGTATGAGGGAAAAACTGTTTTTT. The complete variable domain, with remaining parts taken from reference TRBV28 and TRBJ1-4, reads DVKVTQSSRYLVKRTGEKVFLECVQDMDHENMFWYRQDPGLGLRLIYFSYDVKMKEKGDIPEGYSVSREKKERFSLILESASTNQTSMYLCASSGMREKLFFGSGTQLSVL.

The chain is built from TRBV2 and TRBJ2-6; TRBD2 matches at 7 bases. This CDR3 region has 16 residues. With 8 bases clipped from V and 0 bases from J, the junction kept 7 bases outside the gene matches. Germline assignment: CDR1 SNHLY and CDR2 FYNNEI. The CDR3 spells CASSRAGLSGANVLTF. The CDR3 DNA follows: TGTGCCAGCTCCCGAGCGGGACTCTCTGGGGCCAACGTCCTGACTTTC. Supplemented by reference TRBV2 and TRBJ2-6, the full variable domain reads EPEVTQTPSHQVTQMGQEVILRCVPISNHLYFYWYRQILGQKVEFLVSFYNNEISEKSEIFDDQFSVERPDGSNFTLKIRSTKLEDSAMYFCASSRAGLSGANVLTFGAGSRLTVL.

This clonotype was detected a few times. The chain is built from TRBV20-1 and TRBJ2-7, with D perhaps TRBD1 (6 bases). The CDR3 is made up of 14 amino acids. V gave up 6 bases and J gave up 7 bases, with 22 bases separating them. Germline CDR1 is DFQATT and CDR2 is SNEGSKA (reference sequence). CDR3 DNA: TGCAGTGCCCCGCCGACAGGTCCTACGCGGGAGCAGTACTTC. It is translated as CSAPPTGPTREQYF.

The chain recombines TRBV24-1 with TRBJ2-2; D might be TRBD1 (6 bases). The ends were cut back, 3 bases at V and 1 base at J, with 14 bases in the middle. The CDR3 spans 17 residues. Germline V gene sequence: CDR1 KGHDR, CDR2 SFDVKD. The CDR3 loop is CATSDTRSDRNTGELFF. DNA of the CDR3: TGTGCCACCAGTGATACCCGATCGGACAGGAACACCGGGGAGCTGTTTTTT.

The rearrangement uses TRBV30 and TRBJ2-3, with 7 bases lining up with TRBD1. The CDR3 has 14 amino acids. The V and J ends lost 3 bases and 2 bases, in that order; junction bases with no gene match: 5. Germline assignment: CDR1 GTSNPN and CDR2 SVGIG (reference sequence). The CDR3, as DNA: TGTGCCTGGAGACAGGGGCCCAACACAGATACGCAGTATTTT. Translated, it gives CAWRQGPNTDTQYF.

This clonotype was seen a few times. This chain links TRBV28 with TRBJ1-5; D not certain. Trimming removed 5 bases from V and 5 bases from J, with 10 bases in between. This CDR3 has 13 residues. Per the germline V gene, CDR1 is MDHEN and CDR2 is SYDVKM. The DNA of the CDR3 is TGTGCCAGCAGTCACCCTGAGGATCAGCCCCAGCATTTT. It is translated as CASSHPEDQPQHF.

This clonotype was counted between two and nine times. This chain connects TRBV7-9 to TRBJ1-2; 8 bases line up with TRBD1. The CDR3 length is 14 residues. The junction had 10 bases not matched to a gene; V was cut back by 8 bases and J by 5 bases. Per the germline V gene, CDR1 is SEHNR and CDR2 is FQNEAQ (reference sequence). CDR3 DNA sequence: TGTGCCAGCGAGCTCAACAGGGGGAGATATGGCTACACCTTC. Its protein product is CASELNRGRYGYTF. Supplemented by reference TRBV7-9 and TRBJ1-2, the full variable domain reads DTGVSQNPRHKITKRGQNVTFRCDPISEHNRLYWYRQTLGQGPEFLTYFQNEAQLEKSRLLSDRFSAERPKGSFSTLEIQRTEQGDSAMYLCASELNRGRYGYTFGSGTRLTVV.

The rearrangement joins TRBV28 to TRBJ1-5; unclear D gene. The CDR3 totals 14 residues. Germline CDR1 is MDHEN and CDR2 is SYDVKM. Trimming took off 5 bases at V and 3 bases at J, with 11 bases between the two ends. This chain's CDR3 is CASSAAVLNQPQHF. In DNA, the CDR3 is TGTGCCAGCAGTGCGGCAGTACTCAATCAGCCCCAGCATTTT. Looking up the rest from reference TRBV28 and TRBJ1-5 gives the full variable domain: DVKVTQSSRYLVKRTGEKVFLECVQDMDHENMFWYRQDPGLGLRLIYFSYDVKMKEKGDIPEGYSVSREKKERFSLILESASTNQTSMYLCASSAAVLNQPQHFGDGTRLSIL.